The 32 T cell receptor beta chains in this list originate from one sample, sequenced in a study of blood T cell repertoires in COVID-19. TCRdb's copy holds only in-frame clones and misses some; the assay was immunoSEQ multiplex PCR. The sample holds 50,000 to 80,000 clones; 85% to 90% are singletons and the top ten take roughly 1.4%. Sequenced: peripheral blood. The receptor set was obtained from a man in his 60s with acute or convalescent COVID-19.

The chain couples TRBV5-6 to TRBJ1-3, with 10 bases that match TRBD1. The V gene's germline CDR1 is SGHDT and CDR2 YYEEEE. Losses at the gene ends were 1 base for V and 8 bases for J; bases not matched to a gene: 6. CDR3 length equals 15 residues. The CDR3: CASSLLGQGGYTIYF. CDR3 DNA: TGTGCCAGCAGCTTGCTAGGACAGGGGGGATACACCATATATTTT.

The chain uses TRBV5-4 and TRBJ1-6; TRBD1 is a possible D gene (6 bases). The length of the CDR3 is 15 residues. The germline V gene encodes CDR1 SGHNT and CDR2 YYREEE (reference sequence). Trimming cost V 4 bases and J 9 bases, with 17 bases left between them. CDR3 protein: CASSQDRKVSSPLHF. The CDR3 region has the DNA TGTGCCAGCAGCCAAGACAGGAAAGTTAGTTCACCCCTCCACTTT.

V usage is TRBV6-1 and J usage is TRBJ1-5, with a weak D call TRBD1 (5 bases). The CDR3 spans 16 residues. Germline V CDR1 and CDR2: MNHNS, SASEGT. V lost 0 bases and J 4 bases, leaving 13 bases between the germline ends. The CDR3 protein is CASSEAGGAANQPQHF. CDR3 in DNA: TGTGCCAGCAGTGAAGCGGGCGGGGCAGCAAATCAGCCCCAGCATTTT.

The V call is TRBV15, the J call TRBJ1-2, with D tentatively TRBD1 (5 bases). Germline V lookup: CDR1 LNHNV, CDR2 YYDKDF (reference sequence). Trimming took off 0 bases at V and 1 base at J, with 9 bases between the two ends. The CDR3 covers 15 residues. CDR3 in amino acids: CATSREGGGNYGYTF. CDR3 nucleotide sequence: TGTGCCACCAGCAGAGAGGGGGGGGGTAACTATGGCTACACCTTC.

The chain has TRBV2 and TRBJ2-2, with 7 bases aligning to TRBD2. The CDR3 has 15 amino acids. Looked up from germline, CDR1 is SNHLY and CDR2 is FYNNEI. V trimming: 3 bases; J trimming: 1 base; junction bases outside the gene matches: 2. The CDR3 region has the DNA TGTGCCAGCAGTGAGGCTAGCGGGAACACCGGGGAGCTGTTTTTT. This gives the protein CASSEASGNTGELFF.

The chain uses TRBV7-3 and TRBJ2-2, with a tentative D call TRBD2 (5 bases). This CDR3 comprises 14 residues. The ends were cut back, 4 bases at V and 5 bases at J, with 11 bases in the middle. CDR1 and CDR2 (germline): SGHTA, FQGTGA. CDR3 sequence: CASSSSAETGELFF. CDR3 DNA: TGTGCCAGCAGCTCCTCAGCGGAGACCGGGGAGCTGTTTTTT.

The J gene is TRBJ2-5, the V gene TRBV29-1; D is perhaps TRBD2 (6 bases). The CDR3 runs to 13 residues. The germline V gene has CDR1 SQVTM and CDR2 ANQGSEA. V was cut by 6 bases and J by 2 bases, with 13 bases left in between. CDR3 bases: TGCAGCGTCAGCCGGGGAGGACAAGAGACCCAGTACTTC. Translating gives CSVSRGGQETQYF.

The chain uses TRBV30 and TRBJ2-3; 9 bases match TRBD1. The CDR3 spans 15 residues. V was clipped by 3 bases and J by 7 bases; unmatched bases: 11. Germline V gene sequence: CDR1 GTSNPN, CDR2 SVGIG (reference sequence). CDR3 bases: TGTGCCTGGAGCGGAGGACAGGGGAAAATGTATACGCAGTATTTT. The encoded protein is CAWSGGQGKMYTQYF.

V and J are TRBV20-1 and TRBJ1-2; D is uncertain. V was trimmed by 0 bases and J by 8 bases, leaving 7 bases between them. The germline V gene encodes CDR1 DFQATT and CDR2 SNEGSKA (reference sequence). CDR3 length: 11 amino acids. The CDR3 loop reads CSARDPRGYTF. CDR3 in DNA: TGCAGTGCTAGAGACCCGAGAGGCTACACCTTC.

The chain recombines TRBV27 with TRBJ2-3; perhaps TRBD1 as D (6 bases). The germline V gene encodes CDR1 MNHEY and CDR2 SMNVEV (reference sequence). V lost 5 bases and J lost 4, with 13 bases in between. The CDR3 loop spans 14 amino acids. The CDR3 sequence is CASSPTGNPDTQYF. The CDR3 DNA reads TGTGCCAGCAGTCCTACAGGGAACCCAGATACGCAGTATTTT.

This clone showed up just once. This chain links TRBV9 with TRBJ1-6; 10 bases are shared with TRBD1. V trimming: 4 bases; J trimming: 7 bases; junction bases outside the gene matches: 5. The V gene's germline CDR1 is SGDLS and CDR2 YYNGEE. The CDR3 sequence is 15 residues long. CDR3 residues: CASSPRTGGNSPLHF. DNA for the CDR3: TGTGCCAGCAGCCCCCGGACAGGGGGGAATTCACCCCTCCACTTT.

The chain links TRBV29-1 to TRBJ1-1; D perhaps matches TRBD1 (6 bases). Trimming took 6 bases from V and 2 from J, leaving 13 bases between them. The CDR3 sequence is 13 residues long. From germline, CDR1 is SQVTM and CDR2 ANQGSEA. The CDR3 sequence: CSVLQGLNTEAFF. The CDR3, as DNA: TGCAGCGTCCTACAGGGCTTAAACACTGAAGCTTTCTTT.

The chain is built from TRBV6-4 and TRBJ1-6; D might be TRBD1 (5 bases). V was trimmed by 4 bases and J by 7 bases, leaving 8 bases between them. Per the germline V gene, CDR1 is MRHNA and CDR2 is SNTAGT. CDR3 length equals 13 residues. In DNA, the CDR3 is TGTGCCAGCAGTGCCACAGGCAATTCACCCCTCCACTTT. Its protein is CASSATGNSPLHF.

The chain links TRBV5-1 to TRBJ1-2; 9 bases fit TRBD1. This CDR3 comprises 12 residues. The germline V gene has CDR1 SGHRS and CDR2 YFSETQ. Losses at the gene ends were 6 bases for V and 8 bases for J; bases not matched to a gene: 5. The CDR3, as DNA: TGCGCCAGCAATGGGGACAGGGACGGCTACACCTTC. It encodes CASNGDRDGYTF.

This chain connects TRBV15 to TRBJ1-2; 7 bases are shared with TRBD1. V was pared by 0 bases and J by 2 bases, with 0 bases of the junction left unmatched. CDR3 length: 14 residues. Per germline, CDR1 LNHNV and CDR2 YYDKDF (reference sequence). CDR3 sequence reads: CATSRDRGNYGYTF. DNA for the CDR3: TGTGCCACCAGCAGAGACAGGGGGAACTATGGCTACACCTTC.

The V gene is TRBV7-6, the J gene TRBJ2-1; maybe TRBD1 (5 bases). The CDR3 totals 16 residues. The germline CDR1 and CDR2 sequences are SGHVS and FNYEAQ. V gave up 0 bases and J gave up 7 bases, with 16 bases separating them. The chain's CDR3 is CASSLARQGPSNEQFF. Here the CDR3 DNA reads TGTGCCAGCAGCTTAGCGCGGCAGGGCCCCTCTAATGAGCAGTTCTTC.

The rearrangement joins TRBV19 to TRBJ1-1; possibly TRBD1 for D (5 bases). From germline, CDR1 is LNHDA and CDR2 SQIVND (reference sequence). This CDR3 region has 18 residues. Deletions cut 3 bases from V and 1 base from J, with 21 bases between. DNA of the CDR3: TGTGCCAGTAGTATTGCCCCCTGGGGGGTAGGGGAGAACACTGAAGCTTTCTTT. Its translation: CASSIAPWGVGENTEAFF. The whole variable domain, remainder taken from reference TRBV19 and TRBJ1-1, is DGGITQSPKYLFRKEGQNVTLSCEQNLNHDAMYWYRQDPGQGLRLIYYSQIVNDFQKGDIAEGYSVSREKKESFPLTVTSAQKNPTAFYLCASSIAPWGVGENTEAFFGQGTRLTVV.

Comments on this clone: The junction does not match germline at one end; this may be a read error. The chain recombines TRBV7-7 with TRBJ2-3, with D perhaps matching TRBD1 (5 bases). CDR3 length: 16 residues. CDR1 is SSHAT and CDR2 is FNYEAQ in the germline V gene (reference sequence). This chain's CDR3 is CASSLGQGLLTDTQYF. CDR3 sequence (DNA): TGTGCTAGCAGCTTGGGGCAGGGCCTTTTGACAGATACGCAGTATTTT. The variable domain in full, completed from reference TRBV7-7 and TRBJ2-3, reads GAGVSQSPRYKVTKRGQDVTLRCDPISSHATLYWYQQALGQGPEFLTYFNYEAQPDKSGLPSDRFSAERPEGSISTLTIQRTEQRDSAMYRCASSLGQGLLTDTQYFGPGTRLTVL.

The chain couples TRBV10-3 to TRBJ2-7, with D uncertain. Trimming pared 4 bases from V and 1 base from J, leaving 2 bases between. Germline V gene sequence: CDR1 ENHRY, CDR2 SYGVKD. The CDR3 consists of 11 residues. CDR3 nucleotides: TGTGCCATCAGTGTATCCTACGAGCAGTACTTC. Amino acids: CAISVSYEQYF.

This clone was seen once. The J gene is TRBJ2-7, the V gene TRBV30, with D perhaps TRBD1 (6 bases). Germline assignment: CDR1 GTSNPN and CDR2 SVGIG (reference sequence). The germline V and J ends were trimmed by 0 bases and 9 bases, with 12 bases remaining between them. This CDR3 region has 12 residues. This CDR3 is CAWSVQGGGQYF. DNA of the CDR3: TGTGCCTGGAGTGTACAGGGTGGGGGGCAGTACTTC.

The V gene is TRBV30, the J gene TRBJ2-7; TRBD1 aligns across 7 bases. The CDR3 covers 17 residues. Trimming took 0 bases from V and 2 from J; bases not matched to a gene: 13. Germline V gives CDR1 GTSNPN, CDR2 SVGIG (reference sequence). The CDR3 bases are TGTGCCTGGAGTGTATCCCTCCGGGACAGAACAGCCTACGAGCAGTACTTC. This codes for CAWSVSLRDRTAYEQYF.

The sample holds one count of this clone. V usage is TRBV7-9 and J usage is TRBJ2-7; 10 bases map to TRBD2. J lost 2 bases, V lost 4 bases, and 8 bases had no gene match. This CDR3 region has 16 residues. The germline gives CDR1 SEHNR, CDR2 FQNEAQ (reference sequence). CDR3 sequence reads: CASSSGTSGVPYEQYF. The CDR3 DNA reads TGTGCCAGCAGCTCGGGAACTAGCGGGGTACCCTACGAGCAGTACTTC.

The J gene is TRBJ1-1, the V gene TRBV6-5; D ambiguous. Germline CDR1 reads MNHEY; CDR2 reads SVGAGI. The CDR3 runs 13 residues. Trimming pared 3 bases from V and 4 bases from J, leaving 9 bases between. The CDR3 nucleotides are TGTGCCAGCAGTTATGGCAGGCGCACTGAAGCTTTCTTT. As protein: CASSYGRRTEAFF.

The chain joins TRBV2 to TRBJ1-1; D is unresolved. Germline V CDR1 and CDR2: SNHLY, FYNNEI. The CDR3 consists of 13 residues. Trimming removed 11 bases from V and 1 base from J, with 14 bases in between. Written as DNA, the CDR3 is TGTGCCGGCCACAGAGTACAGAACACTGAAGCTTTCTTT. This gives the protein CAGHRVQNTEAFF.

The CDR3, as DNA: TGTGCCAGCAGTTACCTTAGAGGAACGGTACATACTGAAGCTTTCTTT. This gives the protein CASSYLRGTVHTEAFF. The rearrangement joins TRBV6-2 or TRBV6-3 to TRBJ1-1, with D unresolved. This CDR3 is built from 16 residues. With 2 bases removed from V and 5 bases from J, the gap between germline ends came to 18 bases. Germline assignment: CDR1 MNHEY and CDR2 SVGEGT.

The rearrangement links TRBV5-6 to TRBJ2-5; 7 bases are shared with TRBD1. V shed 0 bases and J 5 bases; nucleotides not matched to a gene: 4. Per the germline V gene, CDR1 is SGHDT and CDR2 is YYEEEE. This CDR3 is 14 amino acids long. In DNA, the CDR3 is TGTGCCAGCAGCTTGGCACAGGGGTCGGAGACCCAGTACTTC. It specifies CASSLAQGSETQYF.

The chain is built from TRBV2 and TRBJ1-5, with D unresolved. Germline CDR1 reads SNHLY; CDR2 reads FYNNEI. The CDR3 has 13 residues. Trimming shortened V by 4 bases and J by 0 bases, and 4 bases separated the two germline ends. The CDR3 region has the DNA TGTGCCAGCAGTGGCGATAGCAATCAGCCCCAGCATTTT. This sequence encodes CASSGDSNQPQHF.

The chain is built from TRBV19 and TRBJ2-7; possible D gene TRBD2, 5 bases. Germline CDR1 reads LNHDA; CDR2 reads SQIVND (reference sequence). V lost 5 bases to trimming and J lost 3 bases, with 11 bases between them. The CDR3 is made up of 13 amino acids. The CDR3 spells CASSFPGIYEQYF. CDR3 nucleotides: TGTGCCAGTAGTTTTCCCGGGATCTACGAGCAGTACTTC.

The gene calls are TRBV7-9 and TRBJ1-4, with 8 bases aligning to TRBD1. Germline V CDR1 and CDR2: SEHNR, FQNEAQ (reference sequence). This CDR3 has 14 residues. Unmatched junction bases numbered 7, after V lost 5 bases and J lost 8 bases. CDR3 nucleotide sequence: TGTGCCAGCAGCCTGACAGGGGTAGACGAAAAACTGTTTTTT. It yields the protein CASSLTGVDEKLFF. Full variable domain (rest looked up from reference TRBV7-9 and TRBJ1-4): DTGVSQNPRHKITKRGQNVTFRCDPISEHNRLYWYRQTLGQGPEFLTYFQNEAQLEKSRLLSDRFSAERPKGSFSTLEIQRTEQGDSAMYLCASSLTGVDEKLFFGSGTQLSVL.

The chain couples TRBV7-3 to TRBJ1-1; TRBD1 aligns across 9 bases. CDR1 and CDR2 (germline): SGHTA, FQGTGA. This CDR3 has 16 residues. V gave up 5 bases and J gave up 3 bases; unmatched junction bases: 10. The CDR3 loop reads CASSQTGGQSHTEAFF. For the CDR3, the DNA is TGTGCCAGCAGCCAAACAGGGGGCCAGTCACACACTGAAGCTTTCTTT.

J is TRBJ1-6 and V is TRBV6-5, with 8 nucleotides matching TRBD1. The CDR3 loop spans 13 amino acids. The V gene's germline CDR1 is MNHEY and CDR2 SVGAGI. V was pared by 8 bases and J by 6 bases, with 3 bases of the junction left unmatched. The CDR3 sequence: CASGRGLNSPLHF. In DNA, the CDR3 is TGTGCCAGCGGCAGGGGGCTTAATTCACCCCTCCACTTT.

This sequence joins TRBV18 and TRBJ1-1, with D unresolved. This CDR3 is 15 amino acids long. The germline V gene encodes CDR1 KGHSH and CDR2 LQKENI. V shed 1 base and J shed 0 bases, with 9 bases lying between them. The CDR3 DNA is TGTGCCAGCTCACCACTACAGAGCATGAACACTGAAGCTTTCTTT. It translates to CASSPLQSMNTEAFF.